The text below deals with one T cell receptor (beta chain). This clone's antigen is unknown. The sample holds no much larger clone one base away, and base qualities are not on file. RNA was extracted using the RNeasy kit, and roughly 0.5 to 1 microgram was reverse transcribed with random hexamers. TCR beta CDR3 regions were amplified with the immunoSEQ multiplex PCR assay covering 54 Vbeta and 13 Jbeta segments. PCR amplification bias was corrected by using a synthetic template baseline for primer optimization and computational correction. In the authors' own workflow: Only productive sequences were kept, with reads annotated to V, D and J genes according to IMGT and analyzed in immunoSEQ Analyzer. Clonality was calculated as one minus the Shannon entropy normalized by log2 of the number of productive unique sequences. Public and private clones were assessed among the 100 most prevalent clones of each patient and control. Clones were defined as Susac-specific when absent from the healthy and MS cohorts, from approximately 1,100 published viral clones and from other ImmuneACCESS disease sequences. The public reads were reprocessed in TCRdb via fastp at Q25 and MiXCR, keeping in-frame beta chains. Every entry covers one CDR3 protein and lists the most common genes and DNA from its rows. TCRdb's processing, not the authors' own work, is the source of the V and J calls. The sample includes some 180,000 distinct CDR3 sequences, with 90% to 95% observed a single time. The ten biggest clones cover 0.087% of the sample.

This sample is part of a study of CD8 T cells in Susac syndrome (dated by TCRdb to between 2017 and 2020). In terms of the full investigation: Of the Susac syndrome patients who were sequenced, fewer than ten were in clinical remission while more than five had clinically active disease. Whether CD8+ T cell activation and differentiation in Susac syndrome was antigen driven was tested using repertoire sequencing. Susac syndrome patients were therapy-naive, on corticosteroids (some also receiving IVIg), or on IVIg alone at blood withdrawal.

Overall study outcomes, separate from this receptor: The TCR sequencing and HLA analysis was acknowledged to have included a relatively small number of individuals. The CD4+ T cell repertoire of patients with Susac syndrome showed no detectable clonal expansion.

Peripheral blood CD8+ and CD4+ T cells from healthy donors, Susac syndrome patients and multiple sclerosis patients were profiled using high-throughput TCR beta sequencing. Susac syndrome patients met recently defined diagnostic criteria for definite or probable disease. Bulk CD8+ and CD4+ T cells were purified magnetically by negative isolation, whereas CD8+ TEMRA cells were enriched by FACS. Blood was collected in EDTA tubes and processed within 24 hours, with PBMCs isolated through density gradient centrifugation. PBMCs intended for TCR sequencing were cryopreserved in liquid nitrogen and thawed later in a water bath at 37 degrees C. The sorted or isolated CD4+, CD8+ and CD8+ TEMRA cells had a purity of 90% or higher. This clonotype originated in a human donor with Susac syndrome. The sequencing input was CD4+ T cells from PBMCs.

The base sequence is TGTGCCAGCAGCCCCCCTAGCGACATAAAAGAGACCCAGTACTTC. Its protein product is CASSPPSDIKETQYF. The chain joins TRBV12-3 or TRBV12-4 to TRBJ2-5; the D gene is perhaps TRBD2, from 6 matching bases. Measured from the cysteine to the phenylalanine, the CDR3 is 15 residues long. CDR3 DNA only is kept here, 45 bases in frame from base 1. A distance of 17 bases separates the germline ends of V and J, which lose 6 bases and 3 bases respectively.